This T cell receptor (beta chain) originates from a study of persistence of HIV-infected CD4 T cells (dated by TCRdb to the early 2020s). Regarding the research as a whole: The study isolated CMV- and HIV-1 Gag-responding CD4+ T cells from ART-treated individuals to examine antigen-driven clonal expansion of HIV-1-infected cells. The median time participants had been on suppressive ART was roughly eight years. Peripheral blood samples of up to about 200 mL were obtained at multiple time points, with the exception of a couple of participants, for whom leukapheresis was performed at a single time point. The clonality of all cells in each sorted population was measured by TCRbeta sequencing, and the clonality of infected cells was measured by proviral sequencing. In the cross-participant TCR cluster analysis, fewer than ten participants were included for CMV and roughly 7 participants were included for Gag. What the research found in general, with its limitations: Bulk TCR analyses could not be restricted to the rare CMV-responding cells that actually carried HIV-1 proviruses. TCRbeta richness in CMV- and Gag-responding cells was significantly lower than in anti-CD3/anti-CD28-responding cells; CMV-responding cells had higher oligoclonality than CD3/CD28-stimulated and Gag-responding cells. Only a small number of individuals took part in the study, and the range of antigens tested was limited. Antigen-responding cells were enriched for degenerate expanded CDR3beta sequences, which suggests convergent selection of CD4+ responses to CMV and Gag. Within the same sorted populations, TCR oligoclonality correlated with proviral oligoclonality.

On this clone itself: Its cognate antigen has yet to be identified. Base qualities are not at hand, and no much larger clone is one base apart.

In the paper's terms, the treatment or condition label means: suppressive antiretroviral therapy. Cells were stimulated with lysates of CMV-infected fibroblasts at 7.5 to 10 ug/mL. Memory populations depleted of antigen-responding cells were obtained by sorting nonresponding CD40L-negative CD69-negative CD45RO-high memory CD4+ T cells. HIV-1-infected adults in whom suppressive ART had been started during chronic infection were enrolled as participants. Participants had undetectable plasma HIV-1 RNA below 50 copies/mL for at least 4 years. To be included, a participant needed positive CMV serology and a CD4+ T cell count above 400 cells/uL. Before stimulation, PBMCs were isolated using density centrifugation and then depleted of CD8+ T cells. CD8-depleted PBMCs were stimulated for around 20 hours with anti-CD28/CD49d costimulation, CD40-blocking antibody and enfuvirtide to prevent new infections. Cells were sorted on a Beckman Coulter MoFlo Legacy or XDP sorter, with propidium iodide excluding dead cells. Genomic DNA was extracted with the QIAamp DNA Mini Kit for samples above one million cells, otherwise with the Quick-DNA Microprep Kit.

The immunoSEQ hsTCRB assay version 4 in survey mode was used to sequence TCRbeta repertoires from genomic DNA. For TCRbeta sequencing, genomic DNA was diluted to approximately 9.6 ng/uL, and up to about 1 ug was used per sample. The published analysis was carried out like this. TCRbeta data were analyzed in ImmunoSeq Analyzer 3.0, with diversity computed on productive nucleotide rearrangements. Using the Immunarch R package, lower-bound TCR diversity was estimated with the improved Chao index and clonality was estimated with the Gini coefficient. Nucleotide rearrangements that differed but encoded the same CDR3beta amino acid sequence were counted as separate clonotypes. TCRbeta sequences significantly enriched in antigen-responding cells relative to anti-CD3/anti-CD28-activated cells were identified by differential abundance analysis. TCRs were clustered by predicted peptide-MHC specificity with GLIPH2, both within individual participants and across merged participant data sets. Entries here come from immuneACCESS through TCRdb and include only in-frame sequences with V and J called. Some clones fail to appear in such tables; in the studies checked, an unresolved V gene covers under half of the shortfall, and the cause of the remainder is unknown. D and trimming come from the DNA, and the V and J calls and clone size come from that table. A total of more than 25,000 clones appear in this sample, over 65% of them only once. Jointly, the top ten make up over 0.8% of the sample.

This specimen was CD4+ T cells sorted from PBMCs after roughly 17-hour stimulation, taken from a patient who received antiretroviral therapy. Reading the label with the study, this specimen's cell subset or site is: CD40L-CD69- CD45RO-high memory CD4 T cells not responding to CMV lysate. This clonotype was sampled from an adult woman with HIV who was CMV-seropositive.

CDR3 reads: CSVEGSHTEAFF. The DNA is as follows: TGCAGCGTTGAAGGCAGCCACACTGAAGCTTTCTTT. The sequence joins TRBV29-1 to TRBJ1-1, with the D gene too uncertain to name. As encoded in the germline V gene, CDR1 is SQVTM while CDR2 is ANQGSEA. The CDR3 contains 12 residues, cysteine and phenylalanine counted. The read is trimmed to its CDR3 DNA, 36 bases read in frame from base 1. V is pared back by 1 base and J by 3 bases, with 6 bases lying between the germline termini.